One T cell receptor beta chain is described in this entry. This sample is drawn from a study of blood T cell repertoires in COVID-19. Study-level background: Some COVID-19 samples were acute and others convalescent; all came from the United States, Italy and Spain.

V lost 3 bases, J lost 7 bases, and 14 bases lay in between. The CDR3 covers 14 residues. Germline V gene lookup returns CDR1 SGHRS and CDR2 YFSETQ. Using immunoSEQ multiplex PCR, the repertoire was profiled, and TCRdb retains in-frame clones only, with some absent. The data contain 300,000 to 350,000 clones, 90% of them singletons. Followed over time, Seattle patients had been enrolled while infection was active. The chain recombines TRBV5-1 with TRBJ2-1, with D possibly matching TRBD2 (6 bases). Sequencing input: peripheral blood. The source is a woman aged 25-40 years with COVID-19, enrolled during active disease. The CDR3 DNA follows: TGCGCCAGCAGCTGGCGAGGGAGGAGGAATGAGCAGTTCTTC. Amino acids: CASSWRGRRNEQFF. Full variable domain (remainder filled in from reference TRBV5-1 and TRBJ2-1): KAGVTQTPRYLIKTRGQQVTLSCSPISGHRSVSWYQQTPGQGLQFLFEYFSETQRNKGNFPGRFSGRQFSNSRSEMNVSTLELGDSALYLCASSWRGRRNEQFFGPGTRLTVL.